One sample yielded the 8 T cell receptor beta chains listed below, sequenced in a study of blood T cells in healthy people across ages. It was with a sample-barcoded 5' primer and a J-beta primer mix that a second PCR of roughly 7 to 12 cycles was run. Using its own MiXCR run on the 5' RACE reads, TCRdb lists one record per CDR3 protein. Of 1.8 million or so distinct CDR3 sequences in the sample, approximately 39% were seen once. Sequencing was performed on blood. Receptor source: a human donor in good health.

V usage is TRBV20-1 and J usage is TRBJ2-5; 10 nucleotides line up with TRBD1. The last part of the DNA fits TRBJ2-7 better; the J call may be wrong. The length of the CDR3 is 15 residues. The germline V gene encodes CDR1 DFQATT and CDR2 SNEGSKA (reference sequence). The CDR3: CSASTGQGPIYEQYF. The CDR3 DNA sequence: TGCAGTGCTTCGACGGGACAGGGGCCAATATACGAGCAGTACTTC.

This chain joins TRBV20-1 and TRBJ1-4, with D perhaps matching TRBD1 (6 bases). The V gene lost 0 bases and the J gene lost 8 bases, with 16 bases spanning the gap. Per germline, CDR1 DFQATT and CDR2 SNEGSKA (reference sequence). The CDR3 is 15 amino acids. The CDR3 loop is CSARDPGQNLEKLFF. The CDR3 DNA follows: TGCAGTGCTAGAGACCCGGGACAAAACCTGGAAAAACTGTTTTTT.

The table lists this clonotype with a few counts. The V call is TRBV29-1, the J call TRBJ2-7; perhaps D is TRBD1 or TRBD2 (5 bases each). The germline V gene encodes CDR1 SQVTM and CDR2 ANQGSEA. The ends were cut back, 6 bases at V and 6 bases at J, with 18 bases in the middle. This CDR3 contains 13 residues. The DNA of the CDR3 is TGCAGCGTCTCCCGGGGACCCACCAGCGAGCAGTACTTC. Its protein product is CSVSRGPTSEQYF.

The CDR3 nucleotides are TGCGCCAGCAGCCCTCTTTTGCTCGACAACCGATCCAACCGCAATGAGCAGTTCTTC. It is translated as CASSPLLLDNRSNRNEQFF. V gene TRBV5-1 combines with J gene TRBJ2-1; D remains unclear. This CDR3 is 19 amino acids long. The ends were cut back, 4 bases at V and 6 bases at J, with 29 bases in the middle. Germline lookup yields CDR1 SGHRS and CDR2 YFSETQ.

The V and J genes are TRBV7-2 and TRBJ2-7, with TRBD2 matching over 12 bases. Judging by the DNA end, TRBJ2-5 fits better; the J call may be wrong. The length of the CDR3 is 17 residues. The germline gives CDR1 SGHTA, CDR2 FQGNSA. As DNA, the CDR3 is TGTGCCAGCAGCTTAAGGCTAGCGGGGGGGCTCGGAGAGACCCAGTACTTC. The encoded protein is CASSLRLAGGLGETQYF.

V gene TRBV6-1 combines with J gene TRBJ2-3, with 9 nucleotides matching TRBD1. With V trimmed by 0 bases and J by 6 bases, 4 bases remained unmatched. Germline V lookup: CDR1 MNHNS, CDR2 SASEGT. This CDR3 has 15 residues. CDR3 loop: CASSEARQGEDTQYF. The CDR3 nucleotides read TGTGCCAGCAGTGAAGCTAGACAGGGGGAGGATACGCAGTATTTT.

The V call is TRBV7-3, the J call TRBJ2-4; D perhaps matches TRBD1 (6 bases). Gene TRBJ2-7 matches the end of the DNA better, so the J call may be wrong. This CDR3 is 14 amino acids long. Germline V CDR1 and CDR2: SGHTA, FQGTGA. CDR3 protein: CASSFRQGTHEQYF. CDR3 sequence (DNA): TGTGCCAGCAGTTTTCGGCAGGGGACCCACGAGCAGTACTTC.

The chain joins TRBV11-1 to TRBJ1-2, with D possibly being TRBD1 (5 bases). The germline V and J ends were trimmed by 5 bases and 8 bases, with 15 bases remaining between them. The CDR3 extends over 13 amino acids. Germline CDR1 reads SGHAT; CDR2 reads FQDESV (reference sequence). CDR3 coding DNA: TGTGCCAGCAGCACCAGGGCCCTCGGGGGCTACACCTTC. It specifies CASSTRALGGYTF. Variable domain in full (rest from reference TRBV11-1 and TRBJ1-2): EAEVAQSPRYKITEKSQAVAFWCDPISGHATLYWYRQILGQGPELLVQFQDESVVDDSQLPKDRFSAERLKGVDSTLKIQPAELGDSAMYLCASSTRALGGYTFGSGTRLTVV.